Each of the 26 T cell receptor beta chains below was sequenced from the same sample in a study of CD8 T cells in Susac syndrome (dated by TCRdb to between 2019 and 2020). Library method: the immunoSEQ multiplex PCR assay. RNA was extracted using the RNeasy kit, and about 0.5 to 1 ug of the RNA was reverse transcribed with random hexamers. The raw public reads went through TCRdb reprocessing: fastp at Q25, MiXCR clone calling, in-frame beta chains kept. Rows with one shared CDR3 protein collapse into an entry with the most common genes and DNA. The sample profile shows around 130,000 distinct CDR3 sequences; 90% to 95% of them were found once. The ten largest account for around 0.12% of the sample. Sequencing used CD4+ T cells from PBMCs. These receptors were taken from a human donor in good health.

This sequence joins TRBV3-1 and TRBJ2-5; D ambiguous. Germline CDR1 LGHDT, CDR2 YNNKEL (reference sequence). The CDR3 spans 14 residues. V was cut by 0 bases and J by 0 bases, with 5 bases left in between. CDR3 amino acids: CASSQEIHQETQYF. Here the CDR3 DNA reads TGTGCCAGCAGCCAAGAGATACACCAAGAGACCCAGTACTTC.

This chain connects TRBV6-6 to TRBJ2-6; D unclear. Trimming took 8 bases from V and 0 from J, leaving 2 bases between them. The length of the CDR3 is 12 residues. Germline CDR1 MNHNY, CDR2 SVGAGI (reference sequence). CDR3 in amino acids: CASCSGANVLTF. DNA for the CDR3: TGTGCCAGCTGCTCTGGGGCCAACGTCCTGACTTTC.

The chain recombines TRBV20-1 with TRBJ2-7, with D maybe TRBD2 (5 bases). Germline V gene sequence: CDR1 DFQATT, CDR2 SNEGSKA (reference sequence). CDR3 length equals 12 residues. V was trimmed by 6 bases and J by 7 bases, leaving 16 bases between them. CDR3 protein: CSAPGSSAEQYF. The CDR3 coding sequence is TGCAGTGCCCCGGGATCGTCCGCGGAGCAGTACTTC.

V usage is TRBV12-3 or TRBV12-4 and J usage is TRBJ2-3, with TRBD2 matching 9 bases. This CDR3 is built from 15 residues. The V segment lost 5 bases and the J segment 4 bases; nucleotides outside the gene matches: 7. Written as DNA, the CDR3 is TGTGCCAGCAGTCGTAGCGGGAGTTCCCCAGATACGCAGTATTTT. Residues: CASSRSGSSPDTQYF.

This chain links TRBV14 with TRBJ2-5, with TRBD1 as a possible D gene (6 bases). V lost 2 bases and J lost 5, with 15 bases in between. Germline CDR1 SGHDN, CDR2 FVKESK. CDR3 length equals 15 residues. Written as DNA, the CDR3 is TGTGCCAGCAGCCAAATTCAGGGGCGCAGGGAGACCCAGTACTTC. This codes for CASSQIQGRRETQYF.

The chain employs TRBV3-1 and TRBJ2-7; TRBD1 aligns across 8 bases. Per the germline V gene, CDR1 is LGHDT and CDR2 is YNNKEL (reference sequence). V gave up 3 bases and J gave up 6 bases; unmatched junction bases: 1. CDR3 size: 12 residues. Written as DNA, the CDR3 is TGTGCCAGCAGCCAGGACAGGGCCGAGCAGTACTTC. Translated: CASSQDRAEQYF.

The chain joins TRBV2 to TRBJ1-4, with D possibly matching TRBD1 (5 bases). CDR1 is SNHLY, CDR2 FYNNEI, per germline. The length of the CDR3 is 13 residues. The V and J ends lost 7 bases and 3 bases respectively, with 9 bases between them. The CDR3: CASTGGANEKLFF. The CDR3 nucleotides read TGTGCCAGCACGGGGGGAGCTAATGAAAAACTGTTTTTT. Full variable domain (rest looked up from reference TRBV2 and TRBJ1-4): EPEVTQTPSHQVTQMGQEVILRCVPISNHLYFYWYRQILGQKVEFLVSFYNNEISEKSEIFDDQFSVERPDGSNFTLKIRSTKLEDSAMYFCASTGGANEKLFFGSGTQLSVL.

The rearrangement links TRBV5-1 to TRBJ1-2; D possibly corresponds to TRBD1 (5 bases). Germline CDR1 SGHRS, CDR2 YFSETQ. This CDR3 contains 14 residues. Trimming shortened V by 4 bases and J by 6 bases, and 16 bases separated the two germline ends. The CDR3 sequence: CASSASGTPDGYTF. DNA for the CDR3: TGCGCCAGCAGCGCCTCCGGGACCCCAGATGGCTACACCTTC.

The J gene is TRBJ1-5, the V gene TRBV18; 7 nucleotides match TRBD1. In germline, CDR1 is KGHSH, CDR2 LQKENI. The CDR3 totals 14 residues. The trim removed 3 bases at V and 5 bases at J, leaving 4 bases unmatched. The CDR3 protein is CASSPRQGHQPQHF. The CDR3 DNA reads as TGTGCCAGCTCACCGCGACAGGGACATCAGCCCCAGCATTTT.

The V call is TRBV2, the J call TRBJ2-3, with 9 bases that match TRBD1. Germline V gene data show CDR1 as SNHLY and CDR2 as FYNNEI. J was trimmed by 2 bases and V by 6 bases; bases with no gene match: 3. The CDR3 length is 14 residues. The CDR3 here is CASSTGGLTDTQYF. CDR3 DNA: TGTGCCAGCAGCACAGGGGGCCTCACAGATACGCAGTATTTT.

The chain is built from TRBV3-1 and TRBJ2-3; D assignment may be TRBD1 or TRBD2 (5 bases each). Germline V gene sequence: CDR1 LGHDT, CDR2 YNNKEL (reference sequence). Trimming shortened V by 4 bases and J by 6 bases, and 8 bases separated the two germline ends. CDR3 length: 12 amino acids. CDR3 DNA: TGTGCCAGCAGCCGGGGGTCGGATACGCAGTATTTT. Its translation is CASSRGSDTQYF.

This chain connects TRBV5-6 to TRBJ2-7, with 7 bases identical to TRBD2. CDR1 and CDR2 from the germline V gene are SGHDT and YYEEEE. This CDR3 region has 14 residues. V shed 3 bases, J shed 1 base, and the junction held 4 bases outside the gene matches. The CDR3: CASSSGGVSYEQYF. Written as DNA, the CDR3 is TGTGCCAGCAGCTCGGGAGGAGTTTCCTACGAGCAGTACTTC.

The J gene is TRBJ2-5, the V gene TRBV6-6, with 9 positions matching TRBD1. The CDR3 is 15 amino acids. Looked up from germline, CDR1 is MNHNY and CDR2 is SVGAGI (reference sequence). J lost 3 bases, V lost 0 bases, and 2 bases had no gene match. CDR3 in DNA: TGTGCCAGCAGTTACTCGGGACAGGGTAAAGAGACCCAGTACTTC. Its protein product is CASSYSGQGKETQYF.

The CDR3 bases are TGTGCCAGCAGGGATCAGGGGGCCTCTGGAAACACCATATATTTT. This translates into CASRDQGASGNTIYF. The chain has TRBV2 and TRBJ1-3; the match to TRBD1 covers 8 bases. CDR1 and CDR2 from the germline V gene are SNHLY and FYNNEI. The CDR3 runs to 15 residues. Trimming cost V 6 bases and J 0 bases; bases outside gene matches: 4.

This rearrangement joins TRBV12-3 or TRBV12-4 to TRBJ2-5; weak D call: TRBD1 (6 bases). The CDR3 is 14 amino acids. V lost 2 bases, J lost 4 bases, and 11 bases lay in between. The CDR3 region has the DNA TGTGCCAGCAGTTTATTACAGGGAACAGAGACCCAGTACTTC. Amino acids: CASSLLQGTETQYF.

CDR3 sequence reads: CSVARQGPNTEAFF. The CDR3 coding sequence is TGCAGCGTTGCGAGACAGGGGCCGAACACTGAAGCTTTCTTT. The rearrangement links TRBV29-1 to TRBJ1-1; 8 nucleotides match TRBD1. The CDR3 length is 14 residues. The trim removed 4 bases at V and 1 base at J, leaving 5 bases unmatched. Germline CDR1 is SQVTM and CDR2 is ANQGSEA.

The chain joins TRBV9 to TRBJ1-5; D is unresolved. This CDR3 has 14 residues. The V end was cut by 0 bases, the J end by 6 bases, with 10 bases between. Germline-derived CDR1 and CDR2 are SGDLS and YYNGEE. CDR3: CASSVGTLSQPQHF. DNA for the CDR3: TGTGCCAGCAGCGTAGGGACCCTCAGTCAGCCCCAGCATTTT.

The chain is built from TRBV28 and TRBJ2-5; maybe TRBD2 (5 bases). The length of the CDR3 is 13 residues. V dropped 2 bases and J dropped 5 bases, with 9 bases sitting between them. Per the germline V gene, CDR1 is MDHEN and CDR2 is SYDVKM. The CDR3 nucleotides are TGTGCCAGCAGTTTACCGGGAACCGAGACCCAGTACTTC. This encodes CASSLPGTETQYF.

The chain has TRBV18 and TRBJ2-3; D possibly corresponds to TRBD2 (5 bases). This CDR3 contains 12 residues. CDR1 and CDR2 from the germline V gene are KGHSH and LQKENI. The germline V and J ends were trimmed by 2 bases and 5 bases, with 5 bases remaining between them. The CDR3 region has the DNA TGTGCCAGCTCACCAGGAGGAGATACGCAGTATTTT. Translated: CASSPGGDTQYF.

The chain combines TRBV2 with TRBJ2-5; TRBD2 matches at 12 bases. The ends lost 4 bases at V and 5 bases at J; junction bases unmatched: 5. The CDR3 is made up of 15 amino acids. The germline V gene encodes CDR1 SNHLY and CDR2 FYNNEI. The CDR3: CASSGLAGVGETQYF. CDR3 sequence (DNA): TGTGCCAGCAGTGGACTAGCGGGAGTCGGGGAGACCCAGTACTTC.

The chain recombines TRBV7-7 with TRBJ2-2; no firm D call. Looked up from germline, CDR1 is SSHAT and CDR2 is FNYEAQ (reference sequence). V dropped 7 bases and J dropped 0 bases, with 12 bases sitting between them. This CDR3 is 15 amino acids long. The CDR3 sequence is CASTLEVSNTGELFF. DNA of the CDR3: TGTGCCAGCACCCTAGAGGTATCGAACACCGGGGAGCTGTTTTTT.

Only one count was recorded for this clonotype. CDR3 amino acids: CASSPLPTSGGSYEQYF. The DNA for the CDR3 is TGTGCCAGCTCACCACTCCCGACTAGCGGGGGATCCTACGAGCAGTACTTC. The rearrangement uses TRBV18 and TRBJ2-7; 12 bases are a match to TRBD2. Looked up from germline, CDR1 is KGHSH and CDR2 is LQKENI. Trimming at V came to 1 base and at J to 1 base, leaving 5 bases not matched to a gene. This CDR3 comprises 17 residues.

The V gene is TRBV6-6, the J gene TRBJ2-3, with D possibly matching TRBD2 (6 bases). V dropped 3 bases and J dropped 6 bases, with 13 bases sitting between them. CDR1 and CDR2 from the germline V gene are MNHNY and SVGAGI (reference sequence). This CDR3 is built from 14 residues. The CDR3 here is CASSYGTQVDTQYF. The CDR3 bases are TGTGCCAGCAGTTATGGGACTCAGGTGGATACGCAGTATTTT.

The J gene is TRBJ1-1, the V gene TRBV3-1; weak D call: TRBD1 (5 bases). Germline values: CDR1 LGHDT, CDR2 YNNKEL (reference sequence). CDR3 length: 15 residues. V was trimmed by 0 bases and J by 5 bases, leaving 13 bases between them. The CDR3 reads CASSQESYRTTEAFF. The CDR3, as DNA: TGTGCCAGCAGCCAAGAATCTTACAGGACGACTGAAGCTTTCTTT.

CDR3 nucleotides: TGTGCCAGCAGTCTGACAACTAACTATGGCTACACCTTC. It yields the protein CASSLTTNYGYTF. The chain couples TRBV28 to TRBJ1-2, with D unclear. Germline-derived CDR1 and CDR2 are MDHEN and SYDVKM. The CDR3 is 13 residues long. Trimming took 5 bases from V and 0 from J, leaving 7 bases between them.

The V gene is TRBV15, the J gene TRBJ1-2; D is unclear. With 1 base removed from V and 8 bases from J, the gap between germline ends came to 8 bases. The germline gives CDR1 LNHNV, CDR2 YYDKDF (reference sequence). The CDR3 length is 12 residues. This CDR3 is CATSRGSGGYTF. The DNA of the CDR3 is TGTGCCACCAGCAGAGGTTCGGGGGGCTACACCTTC.